This TCR gamma chain came from a study of γδ T cells in repeated Plasmodium falciparum infection. Looking at the study overall: Donors were malaria-exposed Malian children or age- and gender-matched Australian children. Timepoints: baseline, immediately before selected infections, and 21 days after every infection.

Regarding the study as a whole: Many TCRgamma sequences overlapped between individuals in stable Vgamma9/Vdelta2+ repertoires.

TCRdb reanalysed the multiplex PCR reads via CATT. The sample lists 20,000 to 30,000 gamma-chain clones; approximately 2.9% were seen once. The CDR3 length is 15 residues. The V segment lost 5 bases and the J segment 1 base; nucleotides outside the gene matches: 7. The germline CDR1 and CDR2 sequences are EGSTGY and YDSYTSSV. Vgamma9/Vdelta2+ and Vdelta2-negative gammadelta T cells were flow-sorted from PBMC for bulk sequencing. This clone was found many times. Its target is not known. TCRdb shows a much larger clone's protein in place of this DNA's translation, and the two differ at residue 7, likely through a read error; the protein shown is translated from the DNA.

Sequencing used gamma-delta T cells from blood. The sequence was collected from a pool of human donors (malaria-infected and uninfected, not separated). The chain is built from TRGV4 and TRGJP1. CDR3 bases: TGTGCCACCTGGGGAATCTGTACCACTGGTTGGTTCAAGATATTT. This sequence encodes CATWGICTTGWFKIF.